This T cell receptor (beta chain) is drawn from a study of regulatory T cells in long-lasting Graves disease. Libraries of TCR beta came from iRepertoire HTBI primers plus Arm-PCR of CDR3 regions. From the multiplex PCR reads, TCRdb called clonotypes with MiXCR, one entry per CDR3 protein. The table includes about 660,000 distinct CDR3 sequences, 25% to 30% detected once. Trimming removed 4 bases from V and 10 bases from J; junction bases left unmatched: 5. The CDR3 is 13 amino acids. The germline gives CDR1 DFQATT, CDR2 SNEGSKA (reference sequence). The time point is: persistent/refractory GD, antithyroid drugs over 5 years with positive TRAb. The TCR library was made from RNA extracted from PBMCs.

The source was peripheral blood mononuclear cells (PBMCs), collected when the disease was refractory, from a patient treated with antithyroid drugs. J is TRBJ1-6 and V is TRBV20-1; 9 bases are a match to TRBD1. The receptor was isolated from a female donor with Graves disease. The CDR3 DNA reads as TGCAGTGCTATGGACAGGGGAGTGTCACCCCTCCACTTT. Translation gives CSAMDRGVSPLHF.